Listed below are T cell receptor beta chains from one sample, sequenced in a study of OX40 agonist ivuxolimab in advanced cancers. Sequencing used immunoSEQ multiplex PCR; TCRdb keeps in-frame clones, though not all of them. The sample holds roughly 86,000 clones, 80% to 95% seen once. The input for sequencing was CD4+ or CD8+ T cells sorted from blood, taken in a trial of the OX40 agonist ivuxolimab. The source of these receptors is an adult with an advanced solid tumor such as melanoma, head and neck, liver or kidney cancer. The CDR3 runs from the conserved cysteine through the conserved F or W. The D gene is left open where the match is weak. Clone size is given for some rows only: seen once, a few or many times, or a class if the clone is expanded.

j_call | d_call | clone_size | v_call | cdr3_nt | cdr3_aa
TRBJ1-4 | - | - | TRBV5-1 | TGCGCCAGCAGCTTGCAGGGCACTGGTGAAAAACTGTTTTTT | CASSLQGTGEKLFF
TRBJ2-3 | TRBD2 | - | TRBV7-9 | TGTGCCAGCAGCCAACGGCTAGCGGGAACAGATACGCAGTATTTT | CASSQRLAGTDTQYF
TRBJ1-1 | - | - | TRBV28 | TGTGCCAGCAGTTTACTAGGGAGTGGAGCTTTCTTT | CASSLLGSGAFF
TRBJ2-3 | TRBD2 | few | TRBV5-5 | TGTGCCAGCAGCTTTTTTCTAGCGGTTGAAGATACGCAGTATTTT | CASSFFLAVEDTQYF
TRBJ1-1 | - | few | TRBV4-2 | TGTGCCAGCAGCCAAGATGGCAGGGGAACTGAAGCTTTCTTT | CASSQDGRGTEAFF
TRBJ2-5 | - | - | TRBV5-4 | TGTGCCAGCAGCTTGGCGGGTTTGGAGACCCAGTACTTC | CASSLAGLETQYF
TRBJ1-1 | TRBD1 | - | TRBV2 | TGTGCCAGCAGATTAGGGACAGGGTTGGCTGAAGCTTTCTTT | CASRLGTGLAEAFF
TRBJ1-5 | - | - | TRBV28 | TGTGCCAGCTCCTTTGCGGAGGGGGTGGGTCAGCCCCAGCATTTT | CASSFAEGVGQPQHF
TRBJ2-4 | - | - | TRBV28 | TGTGCCATAGGGATCGTAGCCAAAAACATTCAGTACTTC | CAIGIVAKNIQYF
TRBJ1-2 | - | - | TRBV27 | TGTGCCAGCAGTCGGCTCAGTGCTTATGGCTACACCTTC | CASSRLSAYGYTF
TRBJ2-1 | TRBD2 | once | TRBV5-1 | TGCGCCAGCAGCCCCCTGGGCGGGAGCGAGTACAATGAGCAGTTCTTC | CASSPLGGSEYNEQFF
TRBJ1-2 | - | - | TRBV28 | TGTGCCAGCAGTTTAGCACGGAAGATCTATGGCTACACCTTC | CASSLARKIYGYTF
TRBJ1-4 | - | - | TRBV4-2 | TGTGCCAGCAGCCGACGGGCTGGGGATCCTAATGAAAAACTGTTTTTT | CASSRRAGDPNEKLFF
TRBJ1-2 | TRBD1 | - | TRBV5-8 | TGTGCCAGCCCGAAAGGACAGGGGGGTGGCTACACCTTC | CASPKGQGGGYTF
TRBJ2-7 | - | - | TRBV27 | TGTGCCAGCAGTCTACGGACGGTGGGCGAGCAGTACTTC | CASSLRTVGEQYF
TRBJ2-5 | - | - | TRBV19 | TGTGCCAGTAGTATGACACGGGTGAGAGAGACCCAGTACTTC | CASSMTRVRETQYF
TRBJ1-3 | TRBD1 | - | TRBV7-8 | TGTGCCAGCAGCTTGGGGACAGGTTACTCTGGAAACACCATATATTTT | CASSLGTGYSGNTIYF
TRBJ2-3 | TRBD1 | once | TRBV5-1 | TGCGCCAGCAGCACCGGACAGGGGGCGCGCACAGATACGCAGTATTTT | CASSTGQGARTDTQYF
TRBJ1-4 | - | - | TRBV28 | TGTGCCAGCAGTTTACGGCAGGTGTTTAATGAAAAACTGTTTTTT | CASSLRQVFNEKLFF
TRBJ2-6 | - | - | TRBV7-2 | TGTGCCAGCAGCTCCCCCCGCGACTCTGGGGCCAACGTCCTGACTTTC | CASSSPRDSGANVLTF
TRBJ2-7 | - | - | TRBV6-5 | TGTGCCAGCAGACCTCCCGGCCATTACGAGCAGTACTTC | CASRPPGHYEQYF
TRBJ2-1 | - | - | TRBV5-1 | TGCGCCAGCAGCTTGGTAACGAATGAGCAGTTCTTC | CASSLVTNEQFF
TRBJ2-4 | - | - | TRBV28 | TGTGCCAGCAGTTTGGGACCGCCGAAAAGGGACATTCAGTACTTC | CASSLGPPKRDIQYF
TRBJ2-4 | - | - | TRBV19 | TGTGCCAGTAGTATAGGGTCGGGATCAACCATTCAGTACTTC | CASSIGSGSTIQYF
TRBJ2-6 | - | - | TRBV7-9 | TGTGCCAGCAGCTTAGTAGGGATCGGGGCCAACGTCCTGACTTTC | CASSLVGIGANVLTF
TRBJ2-3 | TRBD1 | - | TRBV4-1 | TGCGCCAGCAGCCCCGGGACAGGGGGCGGCACAGATACGCAGTATTTT | CASSPGTGGGTDTQYF
TRBJ2-3 | TRBD1 | - | TRBV4-3 | TGCGCCAGCAGCCAACTGGGACAGCTGATCACAGATACGCAGTATTTT | CASSQLGQLITDTQYF
TRBJ1-2 | TRBD1 | - | TRBV5-1 | TGCGCCAGCAGCTCCGGGACAGGGGATGGCTACACCTTC | CASSSGTGDGYTF
TRBJ2-6 | - | - | TRBV19 | TGTGCCAGTCATCACAGGGATGGGGCCAACGTCCTGACTTTC | CASHHRDGANVLTF
TRBJ2-2 | TRBD1 | - | TRBV5-6 | TGTGCCAGCAGTGATAACAGGGGAGAGGGCACCGGGGAGCTGTTTTTT | CASSDNRGEGTGELFF
TRBJ2-7 | - | - | TRBV9 | TGTGCCAGCAGCGTAGGACCCATGAACCACGAGCAGTACTTC | CASSVGPMNHEQYF
TRBJ2-7 | - | - | TRBV5-1 | TGCGCCAGCAGGTCAGGGCTGACCTACGAGCAGTACTTC | CASRSGLTYEQYF
TRBJ1-5 | - | - | TRBV5-1 | TGCGCCAGCAGCTTGATGGGGGGAGATCAGCCCCAGCATTTT | CASSLMGGDQPQHF
TRBJ1-1 | - | few | TRBV30 | TGTGCCAGGAGTGTCAATATGAACACTGAAGCTTTCTTT | CARSVNMNTEAFF
TRBJ2-1 | TRBD2 | - | TRBV6-4 | TGTGCCAGCAGACCCCTGGCTAGCGGGAGCAATGAGCAGTTCTTC | CASRPLASGSNEQFF
TRBJ1-5 | - | - | TRBV7-2 | TGTGCCAGCAGCTTTGGACAGTACAATCAGCCCCAGCATTTT | CASSFGQYNQPQHF
TRBJ1-1 | - | - | TRBV7-9 | TGTGCCAGCAGCACTTACAGCGGTAACACTGAAGCTTTCTTT | CASSTYSGNTEAFF
TRBJ2-7 | TRBD1 | - | TRBV7-7 | TGTGCTAGCAGCTTATCCCTCCCTCAGGGGGTCGGCTACGAGCAGTACTTC | CASSLSLPQGVGYEQYF
TRBJ2-5 | - | - | TRBV28 | TGTGCCAGCAGTTTGGGTTCCGTAACGAAGACCCAGTACTTC | CASSLGSVTKTQYF
TRBJ1-2 | TRBD1 | - | TRBV5-1 | TGCGCCAGCAGCTCTGAGGGACAGATTTATGGCTACACCTTC | CASSSEGQIYGYTF
TRBJ1-2 | - | - | TRBV7-2 | TGTGCCAGCAGCTACGCGCGGGAGAACTATGGCTACACCTTC | CASSYARENYGYTF
TRBJ1-1 | - | few | TRBV29-1 | TGCAGCGCAGGGAGGGATAACACTGAAGCTTTCTTT | CSAGRDNTEAFF
TRBJ1-2 | - | - | TRBV6-1 | TGTGCCAGCAGGAGGACTTCCTCCTCCTATGGCTACACCTTC | CASRRTSSSYGYTF
TRBJ1-1 | - | few | TRBV10-3 | TGTGCCGCGTTGACATTGAACACTGAAGCTTTCTTT | CAALTLNTEAFF